The source of this T cell receptor beta chain is a study of control samples from healthy donors and cancer patients. The CDR3 runs 13 residues. The V end lost 4 bases, the J end lost 8 bases, and 12 bases lay between the germline ends. Germline assignment: CDR1 SNHLY and CDR2 FYNNEI. Generated by immunoSEQ multiplex PCR, the TCRdb table keeps only in-frame clones and is missing some. This sample has over 150,000 clones; 94% occur once, and the top ten carry 13% to 15%. Sequences were obtained from PBMCs. The rearrangement uses TRBV2 and TRBJ2-1; D gene unclear. This clonotype was obtained from a man aged 55 to 70 with colorectal cancer. CDR3: CASSGQLGDEQFF. The CDR3 DNA reads as TGTGCCAGCAGTGGCCAACTGGGCGATGAGCAGTTCTTC.